These 23 T cell receptor beta chains originate from one sample sequenced in a study of cytomegalovirus exposure and HLA in healthy donors. Sequencing was performed with immunoSEQ multiplex PCR; in TCRdb, only in-frame clones are kept and a portion is missing. In the table there are around 160,000 clones, more than 75% of which are singletons. What was sequenced was PBMCs. The receptors derive from a man younger than 30 in good health and CMV-seronegative.

This chain connects TRBV5-6 to TRBJ2-4; TRBD1 matches 7 bases. The J segment lost 3 bases and the V segment lost 9 bases, leaving 9 bases of the junction unmatched. Germline V gives CDR1 SGHDT, CDR2 YYEEEE. CDR3 length equals 14 residues. CDR3: CATNQRGHKNIQYF. The CDR3 DNA sequence: TGTGCCACCAACCAGAGGGGGCACAAAAACATTCAGTACTTC.

The gene calls are TRBV27 and TRBJ1-4, with 7 nucleotides matching TRBD1. The CDR3 extends over 14 amino acids. V lost 6 bases and J lost 4; bases outside the gene matches: 5. CDR1 and CDR2 from the germline V gene are MNHEY and SMNVEV (reference sequence). This CDR3 is CASSRDRDNEKLFF. The DNA of the CDR3 is TGTGCCAGCAGCCGGGACAGAGATAATGAAAAACTGTTTTTT. Looking up the rest from reference TRBV27 and TRBJ1-4 gives the full variable domain: EAQVTQNPRYLITVTGKKLTVTCSQNMNHEYMSWYRQDPGLGLRQIYYSMNVEVTDKGDVPEGYKVSRKEKRNFPLILESPSPNQTSLYFCASSRDRDNEKLFFGSGTQLSVL.

The chain has TRBV6-1 and TRBJ1-4; 7 bases align to TRBD1. In germline, CDR1 is MNHNS, CDR2 SASEGT. V shed 4 bases, J shed 2 bases, and the junction held 7 bases outside the gene matches. This CDR3 comprises 16 residues. CDR3 sequence reads: CASSGSQGTTNEKLFF. The CDR3 DNA is TGTGCCAGCAGTGGATCACAGGGGACGACTAATGAAAAACTGTTTTTT.

V and J are TRBV27 and TRBJ1-2; 9 bases line up with TRBD1. Germline V gives CDR1 MNHEY, CDR2 SMNVEV (reference sequence). The ends lost 5 bases at V and 5 bases at J; junction bases unmatched: 21. The CDR3 is 19 residues long. The CDR3 here is CASSPSPYLRDRVRYGYTF. The CDR3, as DNA: TGTGCCAGCAGTCCCTCGCCTTACTTGAGGGACAGGGTAAGGTATGGCTACACCTTC.

The chain employs TRBV29-1 and TRBJ2-5; D is uncertain. CDR3 size: 13 residues. Germline V gives CDR1 SQVTM, CDR2 ANQGSEA. The germline V and J ends were trimmed by 8 bases and 1 base, with 14 bases remaining between them. CDR3 sequence reads: CSLGRWSQETQYF. The CDR3 coding sequence is TGCAGCCTCGGTCGCTGGAGCCAAGAGACCCAGTACTTC.

The genes are TRBV7-9 and TRBJ2-1; TRBD1 matches 12 bases. The length of the CDR3 is 16 residues. Germline V gene data show CDR1 as SEHNR and CDR2 as FQNEAQ (reference sequence). Trimming at V came to 0 bases and at J to 10 bases, leaving 7 bases not matched to a gene. CDR3 DNA: TGTGCCAGCAGCTTAGCGCGGGGACAGGGGGCGCAGGAGCAGTTCTTC. Translation gives CASSLARGQGAQEQFF.

V and J are TRBV10-3 and TRBJ1-1; D is ambiguous. Trimming left V 3 bases short and J 2 bases short, with 7 bases between. The CDR3 has 13 amino acids. The germline CDR1 and CDR2 sequences are ENHRY and SYGVKD. This chain's CDR3 is CAISDQANTEAFF. The CDR3 DNA reads as TGTGCCATCAGTGACCAGGCAAACACTGAAGCTTTCTTT.

This clone has only a few counts. The CDR3 spells CAVGTGFGPQHF. The CDR3 nucleotides are TGTGCCGTAGGGACAGGGTTTGGTCCCCAGCATTTT. V and J are TRBV6-1 and TRBJ1-5; TRBD1 matches at 9 bases. V lost 11 bases to trimming and J lost 10 bases; unmatched junction nucleotides: 9. CDR3 length: 12 residues. CDR1 is MNHNS, CDR2 SASEGT, per germline.

V usage is TRBV6-1 and J usage is TRBJ2-2; TRBD1 is a possible D gene (6 bases). This CDR3 is built from 13 residues. Germline CDR1 is MNHNS and CDR2 is SASEGT. Trimming shortened V by 6 bases and J by 5 bases, and 10 bases separated the two germline ends. The CDR3 DNA reads as TGTGCCAGCAGCCCAGACAGGACCGGGGAGCTGTTTTTT. As protein: CASSPDRTGELFF.

The chain links TRBV7-8 to TRBJ1-4; D uncertain. The CDR3 has 14 amino acids. V lost 5 bases, J lost 8 bases, and 15 bases lay in between. CDR1 is SGHVS, CDR2 FQNEAQ, per germline. CDR3 sequence (DNA): TGTGCCAGCAGCGGGCGAGGGAGCAGCGAAAAACTGTTTTTT. Translation gives CASSGRGSSEKLFF.

This chain links TRBV28 with TRBJ2-7; 7 positions match TRBD1. This CDR3 region has 13 residues. Germline V lookup: CDR1 MDHEN, CDR2 SYDVKM. V was clipped by 2 bases and J by 6 bases; unmatched bases: 4. This chain's CDR3 is CASSLRTGPEQYV. The CDR3 coding sequence is TGTGCCAGCAGTTTACGGACAGGCCCCGAGCAGTACGTC.

This chain uses TRBV25-1 with TRBJ2-2, with TRBD2 matching 8 bases. The CDR3 loop spans 16 amino acids. V dropped 2 bases and J dropped 4; count of bases not matched to a gene: 6. Looked up from germline, CDR1 is MGHDK and CDR2 is SYGVNS. The CDR3: CASSERGGRGTGELFF. The CDR3 nucleotides read TGTGCCAGCAGTGAACGGGGGGGAAGGGGCACCGGGGAGCTGTTTTTT.

The chain has TRBV5-1 and TRBJ2-1, with D tentatively TRBD2 (5 bases). From germline, CDR1 is SGHRS and CDR2 YFSETQ. V lost 4 bases to trimming and J lost 2 bases, with 13 bases between them. This CDR3 contains 15 residues. The CDR3 protein is CASSGDYEPYNEQFF. For the CDR3, the DNA is TGCGCCAGCAGCGGAGACTACGAGCCCTACAATGAGCAGTTCTTC.

This clone has just a few counts. The V gene is TRBV19, the J gene TRBJ1-5, with D possibly matching TRBD1 (6 bases). This CDR3 is 14 amino acids long. V lost 9 bases and J lost 1, with 13 bases in between. The V gene's germline CDR1 is LNHDA and CDR2 SQIVND (reference sequence). CDR3 residues: CASRTGYSNQPQHF. CDR3 nucleotide sequence: TGTGCCAGCAGAACAGGGTACAGCAATCAGCCCCAGCATTTT.

J is TRBJ2-5 and V is TRBV29-1; tentative D call: TRBD2 (6 bases). This CDR3 contains 13 residues. Deletions cut 6 bases from V and 2 bases from J, with 13 bases between. Germline CDR1 reads SQVTM; CDR2 reads ANQGSEA. For the CDR3, the DNA is TGCAGCGTGGGGCTTCGGGAGCAAGAGACCCAGTACTTC. This sequence encodes CSVGLREQETQYF. The whole variable domain, remainder taken from reference TRBV29-1 and TRBJ2-5, is SAVISQKPSRDICQRGTSLTIQCQVDSQVTMMFWYRQQPGQSLTLIATANQGSEATYESGFVIDKFPISRPNLTFSTLTVSNMSPEDSSIYLCSVGLREQETQYFGPGTRLLVL.

This sequence joins TRBV7-8 and TRBJ1-1, with 9 positions matching TRBD1. With 4 bases clipped from V and 4 bases from J, the junction kept 4 bases outside the gene matches. Germline values: CDR1 SGHVS, CDR2 FQNEAQ. The CDR3 has 14 residues. CDR3 nucleotides: TGTGCCAGCAGCTCACAGGGGGCGATCACTGAAGCTTTCTTT. It codes for CASSSQGAITEAFF.

The CDR3: CASSYRTGHIQMNTEAFF. In DNA, the CDR3 is TGTGCCAGCAGCTATCGGACGGGACACATTCAAATGAACACTGAAGCTTTCTTT. The J gene is TRBJ1-1, the V gene TRBV7-9; possibly TRBD1 for D (6 bases). This CDR3 comprises 18 residues. The V end was cut by 4 bases, the J end by 0 bases, with 21 bases between. CDR1 and CDR2 from the germline V gene are SEHNR and FQNEAQ (reference sequence).

The table lists this clone with a count of one. The gene calls are TRBV5-1 and TRBJ2-7; a weak D match, TRBD2 (6 bases). V was pared by 4 bases and J by 3 bases, with 17 bases between. Germline CDR1 SGHRS, CDR2 YFSETQ. CDR3 size: 15 residues. CDR3 residues: CASSTARDWDYEQYF. The CDR3 nucleotides read TGCGCCAGCAGCACCGCCCGGGACTGGGACTACGAGCAGTACTTC.

J is TRBJ2-3 and V is TRBV5-1; 7 bases are a match to TRBD1. The length of the CDR3 is 17 residues. The germline V gene encodes CDR1 SGHRS and CDR2 YFSETQ. J gave up 1 base and V 0 bases, and 8 bases lay outside the gene matches. CDR3 in DNA: TGCGCCAGCAGCTTGGCCACAGGGGCCGTCGGCACAGATACGCAGTATTTT. As protein: CASSLATGAVGTDTQYF.

V gene TRBV25-1 combines with J gene TRBJ2-1; possibly TRBD2 for D (5 bases). Trimming left V 2 bases short and J 2 bases short, with 7 bases between. CDR1 and CDR2 (germline): MGHDK, SYGVNS. This CDR3 has 14 residues. The chain's CDR3 is CASSELTTYNEQFF. The CDR3 DNA reads TGTGCCAGCAGTGAACTGACTACCTACAATGAGCAGTTCTTC.

CDR3 loop: CASSQDKGAGGYEQYF. The CDR3, as DNA: TGTGCCAGCAGCCAAGATAAAGGAGCGGGAGGTTACGAGCAGTACTTC. The chain employs TRBV4-2 and TRBJ2-7; 9 bases agree with TRBD2. The V and J ends lost 0 bases and 4 bases, in that order; junction bases with no gene match: 7. The CDR3 spans 16 residues. The germline V gene has CDR1 LGHNA and CDR2 YNFKEQ.

The chain carries TRBV5-8 and TRBJ1-4, with TRBD1 matching over 7 bases. The CDR3 spans 15 residues. With 3 bases clipped from V and 5 bases from J, the junction kept 7 bases outside the gene matches. Germline V CDR1 and CDR2: SGHTS, YDEGEE. The CDR3 region has the DNA TGTGCCAGCAGCTCCCGACAGGGTTGGAATGAAAAACTGTTTTTT. Translated: CASSSRQGWNEKLFF.

The chain joins TRBV7-8 to TRBJ2-7; TRBD2 might be the D (6 bases). The CDR3 length is 20 residues. Trimming left V 7 bases short and J 0 bases short, with 31 bases between. The germline CDR1 and CDR2 sequences are SGHVS and FQNEAQ. CDR3 in DNA: TGTGCCAGCATGCATTACAGGCACCTTTTGGCGGACGGGAGCTCCTACGAGCAGTACTTC. Translating gives CASMHYRHLLADGSSYEQYF.